This TCR beta chain was captured in a study of blood T cell repertoires in COVID-19. Germline values: CDR1 SNHLY, CDR2 FYNNEI. The CDR3 contains 15 residues. Trimming took 4 bases from V and 1 from J, leaving 13 bases between them. Authors' data handling: Reference gene primer amplification gave nucleated cell count estimates. Only in-frame clones appear in the TCRdb table, and some are missing; sequencing was by immunoSEQ multiplex PCR. D and trimming were read from the DNA, whereas the V and J calls and clone size are those reported in that table. Of about 190,000 clones listed, 85% to 90% were seen once; the top ten hold around 0.63%.

This clonotype was obtained from a man aged 50 to 60 with acute or convalescent COVID-19. The specimen was peripheral blood. V and J are TRBV2 and TRBJ2-5; tentative D call: TRBD1 (6 bases). CDR3 bases: TGTGCCAGCAGTGTAGGGGGAGCCCCCCAAGAGACCCAGTACTTC. This codes for CASSVGGAPQETQYF.